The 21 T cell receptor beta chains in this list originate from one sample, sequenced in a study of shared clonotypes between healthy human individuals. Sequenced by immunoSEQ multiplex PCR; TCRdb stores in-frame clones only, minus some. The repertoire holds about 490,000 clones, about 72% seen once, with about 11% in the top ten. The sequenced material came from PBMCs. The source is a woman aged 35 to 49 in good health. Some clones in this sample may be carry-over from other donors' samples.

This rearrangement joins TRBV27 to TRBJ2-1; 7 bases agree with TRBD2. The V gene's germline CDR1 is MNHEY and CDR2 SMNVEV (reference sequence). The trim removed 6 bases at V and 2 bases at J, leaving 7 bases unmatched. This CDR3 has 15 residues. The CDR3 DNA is TGTGCCAGCAGGACACTAGCGTTAACCTACAATGAGCAGTTCTTC. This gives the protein CASRTLALTYNEQFF.

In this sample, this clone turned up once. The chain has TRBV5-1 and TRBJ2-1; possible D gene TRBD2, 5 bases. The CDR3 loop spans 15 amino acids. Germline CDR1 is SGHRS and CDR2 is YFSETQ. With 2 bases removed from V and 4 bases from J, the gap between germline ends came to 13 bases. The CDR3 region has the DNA TGCGCCAGCAGCTTAGGAGGTATGGCATACAATGAGCAGTTCTTC. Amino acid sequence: CASSLGGMAYNEQFF.

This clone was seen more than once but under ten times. Here the CDR3 reads CSVGMAATYEQYF. The CDR3, as DNA: TGCAGCGTTGGCATGGCGGCCACTTACGAGCAGTACTTC. J is TRBJ2-5 and V is TRBV29-1; D not certain. Matching the DNA end better, TRBJ2-7 makes the J call doubtful. This CDR3 comprises 13 residues. In germline, CDR1 is SQVTM, CDR2 ANQGSEA.

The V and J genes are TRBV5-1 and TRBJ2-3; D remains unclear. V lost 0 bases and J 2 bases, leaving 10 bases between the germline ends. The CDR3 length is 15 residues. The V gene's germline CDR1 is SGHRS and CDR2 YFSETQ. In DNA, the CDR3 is TGCGCCAGCAGCTTGGGGGTAGGATACACAGATACGCAGTATTTT. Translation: CASSLGVGYTDTQYF.

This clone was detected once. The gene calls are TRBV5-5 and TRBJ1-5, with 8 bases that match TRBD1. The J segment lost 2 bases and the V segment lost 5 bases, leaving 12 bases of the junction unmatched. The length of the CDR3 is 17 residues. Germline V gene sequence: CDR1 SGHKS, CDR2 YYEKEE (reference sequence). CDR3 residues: CASSLTRQGLGNQPQHF. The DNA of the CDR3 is TGTGCCAGCAGTCTAACGAGACAGGGGTTGGGCAATCAGCCCCAGCATTTT.

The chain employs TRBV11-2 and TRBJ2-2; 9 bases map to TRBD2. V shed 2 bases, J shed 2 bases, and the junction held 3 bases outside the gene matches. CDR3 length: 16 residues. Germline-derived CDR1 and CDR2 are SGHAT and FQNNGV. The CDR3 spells CASSLRGTSNTGELFF. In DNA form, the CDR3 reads TGTGCCAGCAGCTTAAGGGGGACTAGCAACACCGGGGAGCTGTTTTTT. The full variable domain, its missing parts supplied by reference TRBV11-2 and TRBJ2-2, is EAGVAQSPRYKIIEKRQSVAFWCNPISGHATLYWYQQILGQGPKLLIQFQNNGVVDDSQLPKDRFSAERLKGVDSTLKIQPAKLEDSAVYLCASSLRGTSNTGELFFGEGSRLTVL.

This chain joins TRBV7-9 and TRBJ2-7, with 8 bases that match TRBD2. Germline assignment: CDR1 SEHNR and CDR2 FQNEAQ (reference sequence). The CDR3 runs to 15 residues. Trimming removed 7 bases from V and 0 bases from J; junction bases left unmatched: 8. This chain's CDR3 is CASILTGGGSYEQYF. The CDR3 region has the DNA TGTGCCAGCATCCTCACGGGAGGGGGCTCCTACGAGCAGTACTTC.

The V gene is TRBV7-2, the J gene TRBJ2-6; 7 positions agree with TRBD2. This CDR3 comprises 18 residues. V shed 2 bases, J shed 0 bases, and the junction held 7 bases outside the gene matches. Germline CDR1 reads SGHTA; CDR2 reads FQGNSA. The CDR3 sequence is CASSLRGGRSSGANVLTF. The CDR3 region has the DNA TGTGCCAGCAGCTTAAGGGGAGGGAGAAGCTCTGGGGCCAACGTCCTGACTTTC.

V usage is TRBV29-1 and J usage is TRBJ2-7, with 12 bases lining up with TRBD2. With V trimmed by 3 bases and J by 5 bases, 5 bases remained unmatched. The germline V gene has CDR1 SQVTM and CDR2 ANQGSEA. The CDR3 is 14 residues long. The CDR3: CSVERLAGVNEQYF. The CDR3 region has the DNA TGCAGCGTTGAGAGACTAGCGGGAGTAAACGAGCAGTACTTC.

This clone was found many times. The CDR3 region is CASSTMNSPLHF. Written as DNA, the CDR3 is TGTGCCAGCAGCACGATGAATTCACCCCTCCACTTT. This chain uses TRBV7-9 with TRBJ1-6; D is undetermined. Germline lookup yields CDR1 SEHNR and CDR2 FQNEAQ (reference sequence). This CDR3 comprises 12 residues. Trimming shortened V by 5 bases and J by 7 bases, and 6 bases separated the two germline ends. Full variable domain (outside the CDR3, taken from reference TRBV7-9 and TRBJ1-6): DTGVSQNPRHKITKRGQNVTFRCDPISEHNRLYWYRQTLGQGPEFLTYFQNEAQLEKSRLLSDRFSAERPKGSFSTLEIQRTEQGDSAMYLCASSTMNSPLHFGNGTRLTVT.

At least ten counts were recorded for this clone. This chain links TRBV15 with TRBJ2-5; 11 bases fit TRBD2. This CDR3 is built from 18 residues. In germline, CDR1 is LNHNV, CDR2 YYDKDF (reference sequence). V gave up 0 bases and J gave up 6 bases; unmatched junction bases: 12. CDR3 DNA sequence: TGTGCCACCAGCAGAGATGGGCTTAGCGGGAGGGCCGGAAAGACCCAGTACTTC. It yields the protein CATSRDGLSGRAGKTQYF.

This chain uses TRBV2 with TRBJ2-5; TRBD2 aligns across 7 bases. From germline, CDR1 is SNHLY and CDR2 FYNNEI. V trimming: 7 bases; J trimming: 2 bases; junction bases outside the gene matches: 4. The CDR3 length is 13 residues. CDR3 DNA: TGTGCCAGCACCGAGCGGGAACAAGAGACCCAGTACTTC. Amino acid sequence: CASTEREQETQYF. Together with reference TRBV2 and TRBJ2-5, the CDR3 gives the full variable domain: EPEVTQTPSHQVTQMGQEVILRCVPISNHLYFYWYRQILGQKVEFLVSFYNNEISEKSEIFDDQFSVERPDGSNFTLKIRSTKLEDSAMYFCASTEREQETQYFGPGTRLLVL.

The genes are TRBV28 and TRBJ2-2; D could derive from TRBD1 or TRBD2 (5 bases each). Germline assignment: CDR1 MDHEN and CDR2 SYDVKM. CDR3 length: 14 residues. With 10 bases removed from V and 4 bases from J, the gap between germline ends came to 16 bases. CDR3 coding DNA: TGTGCCATCCCTTCCCCTGGGGGCACCGGGGAGCTGTTTTTT. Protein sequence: CAIPSPGGTGELFF.

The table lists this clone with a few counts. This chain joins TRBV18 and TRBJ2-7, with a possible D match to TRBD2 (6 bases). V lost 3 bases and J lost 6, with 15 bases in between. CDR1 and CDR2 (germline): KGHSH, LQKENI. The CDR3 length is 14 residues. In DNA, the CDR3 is TGTGCCAGCTCACCGACTAGAGAGTCGTCCGAGCAGTACTTC. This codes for CASSPTRESSEQYF.

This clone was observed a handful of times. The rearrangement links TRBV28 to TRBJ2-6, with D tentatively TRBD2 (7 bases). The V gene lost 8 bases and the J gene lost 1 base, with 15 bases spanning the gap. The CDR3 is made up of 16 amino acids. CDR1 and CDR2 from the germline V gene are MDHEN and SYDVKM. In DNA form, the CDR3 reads TGTGCCAGCGTCGGGGGGCTTATTTCTGGGGCCAACGTCCTGACTTTC. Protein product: CASVGGLISGANVLTF. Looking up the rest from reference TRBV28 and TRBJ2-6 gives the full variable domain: DVKVTQSSRYLVKRTGEKVFLECVQDMDHENMFWYRQDPGLGLRLIYFSYDVKMKEKGDIPEGYSVSREKKERFSLILESASTNQTSMYLCASVGGLISGANVLTFGAGSRLTVL.

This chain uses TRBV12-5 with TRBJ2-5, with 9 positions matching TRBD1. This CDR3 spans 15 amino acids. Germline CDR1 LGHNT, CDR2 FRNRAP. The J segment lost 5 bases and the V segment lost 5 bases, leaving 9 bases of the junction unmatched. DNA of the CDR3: TGTGCTAGTGGTACAGGGGGCGCGTCGGCGGAGACCCAGTACTTC. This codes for CASGTGGASAETQYF.

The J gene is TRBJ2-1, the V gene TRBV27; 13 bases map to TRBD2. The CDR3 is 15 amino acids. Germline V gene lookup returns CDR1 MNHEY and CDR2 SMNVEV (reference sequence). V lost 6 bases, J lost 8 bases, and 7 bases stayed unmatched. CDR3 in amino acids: CASSPLAGGGHEQFF. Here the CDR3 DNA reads TGTGCCAGCAGCCCACTAGCGGGAGGGGGTCATGAGCAGTTCTTC.

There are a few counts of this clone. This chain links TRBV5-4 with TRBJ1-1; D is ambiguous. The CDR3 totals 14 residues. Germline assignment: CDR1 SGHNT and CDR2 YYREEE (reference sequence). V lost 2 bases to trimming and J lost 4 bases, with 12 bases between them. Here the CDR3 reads CASSFGVGSTEAFF. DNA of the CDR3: TGTGCCAGCAGCTTTGGGGTGGGGAGCACTGAAGCTTTCTTT.

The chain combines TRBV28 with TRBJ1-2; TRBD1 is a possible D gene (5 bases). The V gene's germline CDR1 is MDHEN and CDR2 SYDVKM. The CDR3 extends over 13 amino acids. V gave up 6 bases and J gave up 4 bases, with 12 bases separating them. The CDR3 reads CASSGGFVYGYTF. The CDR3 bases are TGTGCCAGCAGCGGGGGGTTCGTCTATGGCTACACCTTC.

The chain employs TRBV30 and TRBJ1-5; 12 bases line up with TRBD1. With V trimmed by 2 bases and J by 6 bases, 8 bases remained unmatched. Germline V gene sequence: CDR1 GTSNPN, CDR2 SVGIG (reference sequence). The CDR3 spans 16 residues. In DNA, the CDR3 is TGTGCCTGGAGTTCCCGGGGGACAGGGGGCAGTCAGCCCCAGCATTTT. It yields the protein CAWSSRGTGGSQPQHF. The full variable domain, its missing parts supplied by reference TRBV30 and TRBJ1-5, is SQTIHQWPATLVQPVGSPLSLECTVEGTSNPNLYWYRQAAGRGLQLLFYSVGIGQISSEVPQNLSASRPQDRQFILSSKKLLLSDSGFYLCAWSSRGTGGSQPQHFGDGTRLSIL.

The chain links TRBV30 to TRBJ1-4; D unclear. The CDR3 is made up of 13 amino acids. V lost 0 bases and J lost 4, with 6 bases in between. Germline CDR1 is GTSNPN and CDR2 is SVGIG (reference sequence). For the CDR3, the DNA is TGTGCCTGGAGTGTAAGATATAATGAAAAACTGTTTTTT. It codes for CAWSVRYNEKLFF.